The clone carrying this T cell receptor beta chain was observed at least ten times. The antigen is undetermined. Germline V gives CDR1 MDHEN, CDR2 SYDVKM. The CDR3 sequence is 12 residues long. V dropped 4 bases and J dropped 0 bases, with 3 bases sitting between them. The sample originates from a study of neurological immune-mediated disorders. Study-wide results and limits: None of the CDR3 amino acid sequences of expanded clones were shared across subjects, and this suggested private repertoires in all groups. According to phylogenetic grouping, one related-CDR3 cluster, a possible signature, contained the repertoires of 18 of 34 multiple sclerosis patients. With the multiple sclerosis repertoire cluster, none of the clinical or MRI features showed an association.

The cDNA came from 5'RACE, which used 10-nucleotide random UMIs. MiXCR was run by TCRdb on the 5' RACE reads, yielding one entry per CDR3 protein. The data contain some 120,000 distinct CDR3 sequences, more than 2.5% of them singletons. The sequenced sample was PBMCs. This TCR derives from a woman aged 25 to 39 with multiple sclerosis. The chain carries TRBV28 and TRBJ2-5; D gene unclear. The CDR3 sequence: CASSYYQETQYF. DNA for the CDR3: TGTGCCAGCAGTTACTACCAAGAGACCCAGTACTTC.